The 3 T cell receptor beta chains presented below share a single source sample, sequenced in a study of T cell responses to AZD1222 COVID-19 vaccine. Measured with immunoSEQ multiplex PCR; TCRdb has only the in-frame clones, and not every one. The sample carries over 90,000 clones, around nine tenths recorded once. The sequencing used peripheral blood, collected 28 days after the second AZD1222 dose. Receptor source: an adult who received the AZD1222 COVID-19 vaccine.

This clone was observed a single time. This rearrangement joins TRBV30 to TRBJ1-2; D is unresolved. Germline CDR1 GTSNPN, CDR2 SVGIG (reference sequence). V was clipped by 1 base and J by 5 bases, with 14 bases between them. The CDR3 is 14 amino acids. Here the CDR3 reads CAWSADLIFYGYTF. In DNA, the CDR3 is TGTGCCTGGAGTGCGGACCTAATATTTTATGGCTACACCTTC.

The chain recombines TRBV16 with TRBJ2-3; tentative D call: TRBD2 (6 bases). CDR3 length: 14 amino acids. Germline loops: CDR1 KGHSY, CDR2 FQNENV. Trimming pared 0 bases from V and 6 bases from J, leaving 10 bases between. The CDR3 region is CASSQSTSWDTQYF. The CDR3 nucleotides are TGTGCCAGCAGCCAATCTACTAGCTGGGATACGCAGTATTTT. The full variable domain, rest sourced from reference TRBV16 and TRBJ2-3, is GEEVAQTPKHLVRGEGQKAKLYCAPIKGHSYVFWYQQVLKNEFKFLISFQNENVFDETGMPKERFSAKCLPNSPCSLEIQATKLEDSAVYFCASSQSTSWDTQYFGPGTRLTVL.

The chain couples TRBV2 to TRBJ2-2; TRBD2 might be the D (5 bases). Germline CDR1 SNHLY, CDR2 FYNNEI. V was shortened by 0 bases and J by 6 bases, with 14 bases between the two germline ends. This CDR3 has 16 residues. The CDR3 sequence is CASSEAPMERSGELFF. The CDR3 nucleotides read TGTGCCAGCAGTGAAGCGCCAATGGAGCGGTCCGGGGAGCTGTTTTTT.